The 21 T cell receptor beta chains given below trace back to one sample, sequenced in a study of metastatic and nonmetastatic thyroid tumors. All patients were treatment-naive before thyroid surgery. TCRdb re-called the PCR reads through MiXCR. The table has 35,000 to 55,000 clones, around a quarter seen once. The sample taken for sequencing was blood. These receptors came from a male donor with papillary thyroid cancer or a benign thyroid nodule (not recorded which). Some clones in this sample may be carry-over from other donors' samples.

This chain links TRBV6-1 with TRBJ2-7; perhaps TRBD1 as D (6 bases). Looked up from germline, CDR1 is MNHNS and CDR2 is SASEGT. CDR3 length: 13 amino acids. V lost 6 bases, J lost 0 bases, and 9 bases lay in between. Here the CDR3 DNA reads TGTGCCAGCAGGGACAGTGTCTCCTACGAGCAGTACTTC. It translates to CASRDSVSYEQYF.

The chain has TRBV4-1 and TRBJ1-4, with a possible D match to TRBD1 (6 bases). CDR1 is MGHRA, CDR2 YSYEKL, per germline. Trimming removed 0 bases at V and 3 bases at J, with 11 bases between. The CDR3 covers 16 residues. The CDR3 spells CASSQDNYRANEKLFF. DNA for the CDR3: TGCGCCAGCAGCCAAGATAACTACAGGGCTAATGAAAAACTGTTTTTT.

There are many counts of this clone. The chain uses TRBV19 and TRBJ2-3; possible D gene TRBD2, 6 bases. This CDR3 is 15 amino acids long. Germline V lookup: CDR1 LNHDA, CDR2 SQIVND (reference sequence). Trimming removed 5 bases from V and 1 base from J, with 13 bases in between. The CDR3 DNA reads TGTGCCAGTAGTTGGGACGGAGGGGGCACAGATACGCAGTATTTT. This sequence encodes CASSWDGGGTDTQYF.

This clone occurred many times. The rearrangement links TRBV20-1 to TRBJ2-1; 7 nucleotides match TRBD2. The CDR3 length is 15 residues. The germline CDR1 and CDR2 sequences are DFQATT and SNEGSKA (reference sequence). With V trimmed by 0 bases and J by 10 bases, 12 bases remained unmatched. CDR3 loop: CSARDPERGVGEQFF. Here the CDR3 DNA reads TGCAGTGCTAGAGATCCTGAGCGGGGCGTCGGGGAGCAGTTCTTC.

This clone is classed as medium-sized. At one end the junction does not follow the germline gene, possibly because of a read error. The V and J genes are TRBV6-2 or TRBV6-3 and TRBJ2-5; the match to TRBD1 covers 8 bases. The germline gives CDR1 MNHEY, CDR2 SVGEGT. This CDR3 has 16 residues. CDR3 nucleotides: TGTGCCAGCAGCTACTACAGTGGGGACAGGCAAGAGACCCAGTACTTC. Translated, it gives CASSYYSGDRQETQYF.

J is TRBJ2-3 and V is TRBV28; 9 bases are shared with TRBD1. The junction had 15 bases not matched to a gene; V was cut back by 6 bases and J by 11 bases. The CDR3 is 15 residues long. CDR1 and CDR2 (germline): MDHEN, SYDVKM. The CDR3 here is CASSSNTGGTVRQYF. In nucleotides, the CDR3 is TGTGCCAGCAGCTCTAATACAGGGGGCACAGTTCGGCAGTATTTT.

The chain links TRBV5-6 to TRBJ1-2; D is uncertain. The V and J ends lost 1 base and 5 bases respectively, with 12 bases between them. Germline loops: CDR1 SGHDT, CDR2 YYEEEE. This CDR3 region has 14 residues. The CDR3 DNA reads TGTGCCAGCAGCTTGAGCGGGGTTGGTTATGGCTACACCTTC. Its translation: CASSLSGVGYGYTF.

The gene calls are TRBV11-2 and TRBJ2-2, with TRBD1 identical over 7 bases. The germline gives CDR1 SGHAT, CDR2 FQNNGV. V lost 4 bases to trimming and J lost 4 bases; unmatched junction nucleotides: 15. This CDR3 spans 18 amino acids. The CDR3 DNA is TGTGCCAGCAGCTCAGTACCGGGACAGTGGCTCGGCACCGGGGAGCTGTTTTTT. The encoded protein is CASSSVPGQWLGTGELFF.

In DNA, the CDR3 is TGTGCCAGCAGTTCCGGGACAGGGAACGGCTACACCTTC. Translation: CASSSGTGNGYTF. The V and J genes are TRBV6-4 and TRBJ1-2; TRBD1 matches 9 bases. CDR1 and CDR2 (germline): MRHNA, SNTAGT. J lost 8 bases, V lost 5 bases, and 6 bases had no gene match. This CDR3 region has 13 residues.

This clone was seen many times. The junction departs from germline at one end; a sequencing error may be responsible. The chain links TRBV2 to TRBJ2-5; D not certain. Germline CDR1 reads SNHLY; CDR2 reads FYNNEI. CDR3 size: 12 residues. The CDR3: CASSEVTESQYF. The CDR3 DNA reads TGTGCCAGCAGTGAAGTCACAGAGAGCCAGTACTTC.

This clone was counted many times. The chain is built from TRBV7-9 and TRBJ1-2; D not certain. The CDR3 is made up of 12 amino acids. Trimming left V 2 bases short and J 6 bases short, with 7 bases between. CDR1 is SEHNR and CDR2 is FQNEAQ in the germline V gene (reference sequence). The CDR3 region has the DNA TGTGCCAGCAGCTTATTGGGCCATGGCTACACCTTC. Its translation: CASSLLGHGYTF.

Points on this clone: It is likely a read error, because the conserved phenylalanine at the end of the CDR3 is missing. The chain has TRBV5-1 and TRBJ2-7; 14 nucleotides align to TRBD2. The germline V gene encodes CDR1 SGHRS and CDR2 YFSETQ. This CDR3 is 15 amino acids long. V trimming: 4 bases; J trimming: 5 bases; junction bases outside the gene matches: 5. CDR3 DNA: TGCGCCAGCAGCCTAGGGACTAGCGGGGGCCACGAGCAGTACTCC. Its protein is CASSLGTSGGHEQYS.

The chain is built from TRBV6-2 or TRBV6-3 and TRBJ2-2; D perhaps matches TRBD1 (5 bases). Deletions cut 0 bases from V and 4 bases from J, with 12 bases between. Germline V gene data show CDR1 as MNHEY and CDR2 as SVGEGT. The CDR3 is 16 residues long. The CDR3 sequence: CASSYSAPDSTGELFF. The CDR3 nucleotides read TGTGCCAGCAGTTACTCGGCCCCAGACAGCACCGGGGAGCTGTTTTTT.

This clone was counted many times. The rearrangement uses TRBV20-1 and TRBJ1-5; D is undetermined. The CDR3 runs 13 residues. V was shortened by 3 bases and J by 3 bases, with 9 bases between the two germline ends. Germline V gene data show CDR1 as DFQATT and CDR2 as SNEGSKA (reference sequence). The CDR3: CSASTPNNQPQHF. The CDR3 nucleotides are TGCAGTGCTAGTACTCCGAACAATCAGCCCCAGCATTTT.

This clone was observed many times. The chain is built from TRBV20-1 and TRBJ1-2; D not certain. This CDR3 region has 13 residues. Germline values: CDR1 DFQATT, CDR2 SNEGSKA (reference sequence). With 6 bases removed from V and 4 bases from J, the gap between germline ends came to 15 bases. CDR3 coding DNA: TGCAGTGCCTTGACATCACGCGGCTATGGCTACACCTTC. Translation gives CSALTSRGYGYTF.

DNA of the CDR3: TGCGCCAGCAGCTTGTACAGGGCAGGCTACGAGCAGTACTTC. It yields the protein CASSLYRAGYEQYF. The rearrangement joins TRBV5-1 to TRBJ2-7; weak D call: TRBD1 (6 bases). V shed 1 base and J shed 3 bases, with 11 bases lying between them. The CDR3 consists of 14 residues. The germline CDR1 and CDR2 sequences are SGHRS and YFSETQ.

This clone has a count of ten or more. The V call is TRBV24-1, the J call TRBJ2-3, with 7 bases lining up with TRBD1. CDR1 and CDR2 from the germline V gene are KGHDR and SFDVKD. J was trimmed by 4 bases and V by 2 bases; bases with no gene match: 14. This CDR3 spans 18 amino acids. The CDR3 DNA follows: TGTGCCACCAGTGATTCCCGCGACAGGGAATCTTTATCAGATACGCAGTATTTT. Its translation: CATSDSRDRESLSDTQYF.

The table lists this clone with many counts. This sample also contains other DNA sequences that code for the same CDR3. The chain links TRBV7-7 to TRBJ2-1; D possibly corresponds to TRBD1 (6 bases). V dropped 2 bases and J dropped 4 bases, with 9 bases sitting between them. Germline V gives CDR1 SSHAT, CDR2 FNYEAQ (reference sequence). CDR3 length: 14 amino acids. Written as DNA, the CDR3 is TGTGCCAGCAGCTTACAAACAGGGTACAATGAGCAGTTCTTC. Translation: CASSLQTGYNEQFF. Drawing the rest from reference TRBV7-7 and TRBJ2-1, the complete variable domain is GAGVSQSPRYKVTKRGQDVTLRCDPISSHATLYWYQQALGQGPEFLTYFNYEAQPDKSGLPSDRFSAERPEGSISTLTIQRTEQRDSAMYRCASSLQTGYNEQFFGPGTRLTVL.

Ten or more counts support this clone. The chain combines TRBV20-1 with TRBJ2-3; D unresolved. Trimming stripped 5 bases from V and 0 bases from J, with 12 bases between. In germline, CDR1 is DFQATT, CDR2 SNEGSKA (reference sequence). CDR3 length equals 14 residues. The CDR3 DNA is TGCAGTGCTGCCTCCCCGCTCAGCACAGATACGCAGTATTTT. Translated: CSAASPLSTDTQYF.

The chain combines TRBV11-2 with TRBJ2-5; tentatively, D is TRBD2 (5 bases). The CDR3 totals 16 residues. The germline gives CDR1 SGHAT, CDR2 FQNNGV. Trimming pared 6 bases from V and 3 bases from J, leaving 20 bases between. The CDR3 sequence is CASRFAGQHVEETQYF. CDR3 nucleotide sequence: TGTGCCAGCAGATTTGCGGGCCAACACGTGGAAGAGACCCAGTACTTC. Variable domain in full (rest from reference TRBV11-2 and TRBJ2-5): EAGVAQSPRYKIIEKRQSVAFWCNPISGHATLYWYQQILGQGPKLLIQFQNNGVVDDSQLPKDRFSAERLKGVDSTLKIQPAKLEDSAVYLCASRFAGQHVEETQYFGPGTRLLVL.

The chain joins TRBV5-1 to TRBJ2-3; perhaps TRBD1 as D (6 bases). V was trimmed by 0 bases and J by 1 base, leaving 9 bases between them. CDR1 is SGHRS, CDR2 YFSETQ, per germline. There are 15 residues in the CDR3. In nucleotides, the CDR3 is TGCGCCAGCAGCTTGGACAGGGTGGGCACAGATACGCAGTATTTT. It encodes CASSLDRVGTDTQYF.